Each of the 32 T cell receptor beta chains below was sequenced from the same sample in a study of T cells in Graves' hyperthyroidism and ophthalmopathy. It was RNA transcripts that yielded the amplified TCR beta CDR3 regions. The HTBI set primed first-round TCR CDR3 RT-PCR. TCRdb reprocessed the multiplex PCR reads via MiXCR and lists one record per CDR3 protein. The profile covers about 400,000 distinct CDR3 sequences, with 20% to 25% appearing a single time and more than 60% taken by the ten largest. The sequenced sample consisted of blood. These TCRs come from a man aged 50 to 59 with Graves' hyperthyroidism.

The chain combines TRBV19 with TRBJ2-1; maybe TRBD2 (6 bases). The CDR3 is 15 residues long. Deletions cut 6 bases from V and 1 base from J, with 13 bases between. Germline lookup yields CDR1 LNHDA and CDR2 SQIVND (reference sequence). CDR3 coding DNA: TGTGCCAGTAGAACGGGACTGCTTTCCTACAATGAGCAGTTCTTC. Encoded protein: CASRTGLLSYNEQFF.

The chain recombines TRBV12-3 or TRBV12-4 with TRBJ2-7, with D unclear. The CDR3 has 14 amino acids. V was shortened by 3 bases and J by 2 bases, with 11 bases between the two germline ends. CDR3 in amino acids: CASSLWASTYEQYF. Written as DNA, the CDR3 is TGTGCCAGCAGTTTGTGGGCCTCCACCTACGAGCAGTACTTC.

The CDR3 sequence: CASGYRQGLNEQYF. The CDR3 nucleotides are TGTGCCAGCGGATATCGACAGGGTCTAAACGAGCAGTACTTC. The genes are TRBV6-5 and TRBJ2-7; 7 bases line up with TRBD1. J gave up 5 bases and V 8 bases, and 12 bases lay outside the gene matches. The CDR3 extends over 14 amino acids. CDR1 is MNHEY, CDR2 SVGAGI, per germline.

The J gene is TRBJ2-7, the V gene TRBV27; the match to TRBD2 covers 12 bases. Germline V gene sequence: CDR1 MNHEY, CDR2 SMNVEV (reference sequence). This CDR3 comprises 14 residues. With 5 bases clipped from V and 6 bases from J, the junction kept 5 bases outside the gene matches. CDR3 nucleotide sequence: TGTGCCAGCAGTCCGCAGACTAGCGGGAGCGAGCAGTACTTC. Amino acid sequence: CASSPQTSGSEQYF.

The rearrangement links TRBV10-2 to TRBJ2-1, with a tentative D call TRBD2 (6 bases). The CDR3 covers 13 residues. Between the trimmed V and J ends, which lost 8 bases and 9 bases, there was a span of 17 bases. The germline V gene encodes CDR1 WSHSY and CDR2 SAAADI. CDR3 in amino acids: CASRDSFVGEQFF. The CDR3 DNA reads as TGCGCCAGCCGGGACTCCTTTGTTGGTGAGCAGTTCTTC.

This clonotype was seen a few times. This chain joins TRBV19 and TRBJ2-2; TRBD1 might be the D (6 bases). Trimming cost V 4 bases and J 7 bases, with 13 bases left between them. This CDR3 has 14 residues. The germline V gene has CDR1 LNHDA and CDR2 SQIVND (reference sequence). CDR3 nucleotides: TGTGCCAGTAGTACCAGACAGGCGGGCGGGGAGCTGTTTTTT. It encodes CASSTRQAGGELFF.

Only one count was recorded for this clonotype. V and J are TRBV10-3 and TRBJ2-1; 7 bases map to TRBD2. The V and J ends lost 6 bases and 4 bases, in that order; junction bases with no gene match: 6. The germline V gene has CDR1 ENHRY and CDR2 SYGVKD. CDR3 length equals 14 residues. The CDR3: CAIRSSGGYNEQFF. In DNA, the CDR3 is TGTGCCATCAGGTCTAGCGGAGGTTACAATGAGCAGTTCTTC.

The DNA of the CDR3 is TGTGCCAGCAGCTTAATAGCGGGGGAGAGCTCCTACGAGCAGTACTTC. Translated, it gives CASSLIAGESSYEQYF. The rearrangement uses TRBV7-6 and TRBJ2-7, with 9 bases that match TRBD2. The CDR3 has 16 residues. V gave up 2 bases and J gave up 0 bases; unmatched junction bases: 5. Germline values: CDR1 SGHVS, CDR2 FNYEAQ.

The CDR3 sequence is CATSRGGDGELFF. The CDR3 DNA follows: TGTGCCACCAGCAGAGGGGGGGACGGGGAGCTGTTTTTT. This chain joins TRBV15 and TRBJ2-2; possible D gene TRBD2, 6 bases. CDR1 LNHNV and CDR2 YYDKDF come from the germline V gene (reference sequence). Trimming shortened V by 1 base and J by 7 bases, and 7 bases separated the two germline ends. The CDR3 is 13 amino acids.

This clonotype showed up just a few times. The chain has TRBV3-1 and TRBJ2-1, with a possible D match to TRBD2 (5 bases). V shed 1 base and J shed 6 bases, with 13 bases lying between them. CDR1 is LGHDT and CDR2 is YNNKEL in the germline V gene (reference sequence). The CDR3 length is 15 residues. CDR3 bases: TGTGCCAGCAGCCAAGTCGGCCTAGCAAGCAATGAGCAGTTCTTC. Protein product: CASSQVGLASNEQFF.

The chain couples TRBV7-9 to TRBJ2-1, with D hard to call. Germline loops: CDR1 SEHNR, CDR2 FQNEAQ (reference sequence). The CDR3 extends over 13 amino acids. Trimming stripped 1 base from V and 7 bases from J, with 8 bases between. The CDR3 sequence is CASSLDQKNEQFF. CDR3 DNA sequence: TGTGCCAGCAGCTTAGATCAGAAGAATGAGCAGTTCTTC.

A note on this clonotype: Just one base apart from a much larger clone, this may be a read error. Likely a read error: the CDR3 ends without its conserved phenylalanine or tryptophan. The CDR3 nucleotides read TGTGCCAGCATTCGGGGCGGAGGGACTGAAGCTTTCTCT. It translates to CASIRGGGTEAFS. The chain uses TRBV28 and TRBJ1-1; tentatively, D is TRBD1 (5 bases). The CDR3 has 13 amino acids. Deletions cut 7 bases from V and 5 bases from J, with 14 bases between. Looked up from germline, CDR1 is MDHEN and CDR2 is SYDVKM.

This clonotype appeared a few times. The CDR3, as DNA: TGTGCCAGCAGCCCACAGGGAGGGACCGATGAGCAGTTCTTC. Its protein is CASSPQGGTDEQFF. The rearrangement uses TRBV9 and TRBJ2-1, with D possibly matching TRBD2 (7 bases). The CDR3 contains 14 residues. V was clipped by 4 bases and J by 8 bases, with 16 bases between them. CDR1 is SGDLS, CDR2 YYNGEE, per germline.

This clonotype was seen only a few times. This chain joins TRBV3-1 and TRBJ2-1; D not certain. Between the trimmed V and J ends, which lost 2 bases and 9 bases, there was a span of 5 bases. The CDR3 spans 11 residues. The germline V gene encodes CDR1 LGHDT and CDR2 YNNKEL (reference sequence). The CDR3 sequence: CASSQSAEQFF. The CDR3 nucleotides read TGTGCCAGCAGCCAAAGCGCTGAGCAGTTCTTC.

This clonotype was seen more than once but under ten times. The chain has TRBV11-2 and TRBJ2-5; TRBD1 agrees at 10 bases. CDR1 is SGHAT, CDR2 FQNNGV, per germline. The junction had 5 bases not matched to a gene; V was cut back by 4 bases and J by 3 bases. This CDR3 is 15 amino acids long. The CDR3 loop is CASSWGQGMEETQYF. CDR3 DNA sequence: TGTGCCAGCAGCTGGGGACAGGGGATGGAAGAGACCCAGTACTTC.

This clonotype has at least ten counts. V usage is TRBV28 and J usage is TRBJ2-7; D tentatively fits TRBD1 or TRBD2 (5 bases each). CDR1 and CDR2 (germline): MDHEN, SYDVKM. This CDR3 is 14 amino acids long. V was pared by 5 bases and J by 1 base, with 12 bases between. The CDR3 loop is CASSRWDESYEQYF. DNA of the CDR3: TGTGCCAGCAGTCGATGGGACGAATCCTACGAGCAGTACTTC. Using reference TRBV28 and TRBJ2-7 for the parts outside the CDR3, the full variable domain is DVKVTQSSRYLVKRTGEKVFLECVQDMDHENMFWYRQDPGLGLRLIYFSYDVKMKEKGDIPEGYSVSREKKERFSLILESASTNQTSMYLCASSRWDESYEQYFGPGTRLTVT.

In DNA, the CDR3 is TGTGCCAGCAGCCCCGTGCGTGGCGGGTCCACAGATACGCAGTATTTT. It encodes CASSPVRGGSTDTQYF. V and J are TRBV5-8 and TRBJ2-3; tentatively, D is TRBD2 (5 bases). The germline V and J ends were trimmed by 4 bases and 2 bases, with 17 bases remaining between them. Germline V gives CDR1 SGHTS, CDR2 YDEGEE. The CDR3 contains 16 residues. Based on the CDR3 plus reference TRBV5-8 and TRBJ2-3, the full variable domain is EAGVTQSPTHLIKTRGQQATLRCSPISGHTSVYWYQQALGLGLQFLLWYDEGEERNRGNFPPRFSGRQFPNYSSELNVNALELEDSALYLCASSPVRGGSTDTQYFGPGTRLTVL.

At least ten counts were recorded for this clonotype. The chain links TRBV11-2 to TRBJ2-1; TRBD2 aligns across 16 bases. Losses at the gene ends were 6 bases for V and 12 bases for J; bases not matched to a gene: 11. CDR1 is SGHAT, CDR2 FQNNGV, per germline. The CDR3 runs 16 residues. CDR3 sequence (DNA): TGTGCCAGCAGACCCCTTACCGGGACTAGCGGGAGGGCGCAGTTCTTC. Amino acids: CASRPLTGTSGRAQFF.

This clonotype was detected many times. The J gene is TRBJ2-1, the V gene TRBV11-3; 8 bases match TRBD2. The CDR3 has 14 residues. Germline lookup yields CDR1 SGHNT and CDR2 YENEEA. Unmatched junction bases numbered 3, after V lost 6 bases and J lost 2 bases. This chain's CDR3 is CASRISGTYNEQFF. In DNA form, the CDR3 reads TGTGCCAGCAGGATTAGCGGGACCTACAATGAGCAGTTCTTC. The whole variable domain, filled in from reference TRBV11-3 and TRBJ2-1, reads EAGVVQSPRYKIIEKKQPVAFWCNPISGHNTLYWYLQNLGQGPELLIRYENEEAVDDSQLPKDRFSAERLKGVDSTLKIQPAELGDSAVYLCASRISGTYNEQFFGPGTRLTVL.

The gene calls are TRBV6-1 and TRBJ1-5, with 8 bases matching TRBD1. Germline-derived CDR1 and CDR2 are MNHNS and SASEGT. The CDR3 covers 13 residues. The CDR3 nucleotides read TGTGCTGTTCAGGGGGCGAGCAATCAGCCCCAGCATTTT. Translation: CAVQGASNQPQHF.

This clonotype occurred once. The V and J genes are TRBV20-1 and TRBJ1-1; no definite D call. The CDR3 spans 12 residues. Between the trimmed V and J ends, which lost 2 bases and 8 bases, there was a span of 12 bases. Germline V gives CDR1 DFQATT, CDR2 SNEGSKA (reference sequence). Written as DNA, the CDR3 is TGCAGTGCTAGATCACGGTCGGGGGAAGCTTTCTTT. Amino acids: CSARSRSGEAFF.

The V call is TRBV10-1, the J call TRBJ2-1; D is perhaps TRBD1 (6 bases). V lost 2 bases, J lost 4 bases, and 12 bases lay in between. This CDR3 has 15 amino acids. CDR1 and CDR2 from the germline V gene are WNHNN and SYGVQD (reference sequence). The DNA of the CDR3 is TGCGCCAGCAGTGAGGCCCCGGACAGATACAATGAGCAGTTCTTC. Translated, it gives CASSEAPDRYNEQFF.

This clonotype was seen more than once but under ten times. The chain carries TRBV10-3 and TRBJ1-2; D not resolved. The length of the CDR3 is 13 residues. V lost 0 bases to trimming and J lost 2 bases, with 4 bases between them. The germline CDR1 and CDR2 sequences are ENHRY and SYGVKD. This CDR3 is CAISESRNYGYTF. The CDR3 DNA is TGTGCCATCAGTGAGTCGAGAAACTATGGCTACACCTTC.

This clonotype was detected many times. This rearrangement joins TRBV5-1 to TRBJ2-1; 13 positions agree with TRBD2. This CDR3 has 15 residues. V was pared by 0 bases and J by 9 bases, with 3 bases of the junction left unmatched. Germline-derived CDR1 and CDR2 are SGHRS and YFSETQ. The DNA of the CDR3 is TGCGCCAGCAGCTTGGGACTAGCGGGAGGAAGTGAGCAGTTCTTC. Amino acids: CASSLGLAGGSEQFF. Looking up the rest from reference TRBV5-1 and TRBJ2-1 gives the full variable domain: KAGVTQTPRYLIKTRGQQVTLSCSPISGHRSVSWYQQTPGQGLQFLFEYFSETQRNKGNFPGRFSGRQFSNSRSEMNVSTLELGDSALYLCASSLGLAGGSEQFFGPGTRLTVL.

In this sample, this clonotype turned up once. The CDR3 DNA reads as TGTGCCAGCTCACCAGTCGGGACAAGGGATCAAGAGACCCAGTACTTC. This codes for CASSPVGTRDQETQYF. This chain connects TRBV18 to TRBJ2-5; maybe TRBD1 (6 bases). The ends were cut back, 2 bases at V and 2 bases at J, with 15 bases in the middle. Germline V CDR1 and CDR2: KGHSH, LQKENI. The CDR3 is made up of 16 amino acids.

Regarding this clonotype: A read error may be the cause here, since a much bigger clone is one base away. The chain couples TRBV11-1 to TRBJ2-1, with 9 positions matching TRBD2. CDR3 length: 15 residues. Trimming at V came to 5 bases and at J to 6 bases, leaving 8 bases not matched to a gene. Germline CDR1 reads SGHAT; CDR2 reads FQDESV (reference sequence). The chain's CDR3 is CASSRTKAGGNEQFF. CDR3 sequence (DNA): TGTGCCAGCAGCCGAACCAAAGCGGGAGGCAATGAGCAGTTCTTC.

This clonotype was counted between two and nine times. The chain carries TRBV3-1 and TRBJ1-4; 9 bases align to TRBD1. The CDR3 covers 15 residues. Unmatched junction bases numbered 8, after V lost 4 bases and J lost 8 bases. The germline CDR1 and CDR2 sequences are LGHDT and YNNKEL (reference sequence). DNA of the CDR3: TGTGCCAGCAGCCGATCCGGGACAGGGAAAGAAAAACTGTTTTTT. It codes for CASSRSGTGKEKLFF.

In this sample, this clonotype turned up a few times. The J gene is TRBJ1-6, the V gene TRBV12-3 or TRBV12-4, with D hard to call. The CDR3 loop spans 12 amino acids. Between the trimmed V and J ends, which lost 3 bases and 7 bases, there was a span of 4 bases. The CDR3 sequence: CASSLKNSPLHF. As DNA, the CDR3 is TGTGCCAGCAGTTTGAAGAATTCACCCCTCCACTTT.

This clonotype showed up many times. The chain carries TRBV28 and TRBJ2-7; D is uncertain. The CDR3 sequence is 13 residues long. V lost 2 bases, J lost 3 bases, and 8 bases lay in between. Germline CDR1 reads MDHEN; CDR2 reads SYDVKM. The CDR3 loop is CASSLGRYYEQYF. The CDR3 DNA is TGTGCCAGCAGTTTAGGACGCTACTACGAGCAGTACTTC.

This clonotype was recorded many times. V usage is TRBV11-2 and J usage is TRBJ2-7; D remains unclear. The CDR3 runs 15 residues. The germline gives CDR1 SGHAT, CDR2 FQNNGV. The ends were cut back, 1 base at V and 3 bases at J, with 13 bases in the middle. CDR3: CASSLGSPPVYEQYF. Written as DNA, the CDR3 is TGTGCCAGCAGCTTAGGGAGTCCACCCGTCTACGAGCAGTACTTC.

The chain is built from TRBV6-1 and TRBJ2-7, with TRBD2 identical over 7 bases. CDR1 MNHNS and CDR2 SASEGT come from the germline V gene. The CDR3 totals 15 residues. Unmatched junction bases numbered 12, after V lost 6 bases and J lost 4 bases. The CDR3 reads CASSPLGGGLYEQYF. The CDR3, as DNA: TGTGCCAGCAGCCCCCTTGGGGGAGGGCTGTACGAGCAGTACTTC.

This clonotype was counted between two and nine times. CDR3 in DNA: TGTGCCAGCAGCACAGGGTACGGGTGGCATGAGCAGTTCTTC. Translating gives CASSTGYGWHEQFF. The chain employs TRBV11-2 and TRBJ2-1; TRBD1 might be the D (6 bases). V gave up 5 bases and J gave up 8 bases, with 16 bases separating them. Germline values: CDR1 SGHAT, CDR2 FQNNGV. CDR3 length: 14 amino acids.